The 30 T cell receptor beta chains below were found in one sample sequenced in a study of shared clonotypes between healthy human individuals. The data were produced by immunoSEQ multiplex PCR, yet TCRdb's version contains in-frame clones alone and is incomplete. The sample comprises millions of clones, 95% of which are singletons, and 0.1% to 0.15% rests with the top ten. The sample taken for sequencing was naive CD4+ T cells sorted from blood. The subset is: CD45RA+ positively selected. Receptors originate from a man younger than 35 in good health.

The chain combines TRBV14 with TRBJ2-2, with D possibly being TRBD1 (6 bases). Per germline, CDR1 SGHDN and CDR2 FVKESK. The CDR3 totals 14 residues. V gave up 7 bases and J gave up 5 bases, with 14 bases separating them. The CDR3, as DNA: TGTGCCAGCACCCCGGGACATCAAACCGGGGAGCTGTTTTTT. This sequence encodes CASTPGHQTGELFF.

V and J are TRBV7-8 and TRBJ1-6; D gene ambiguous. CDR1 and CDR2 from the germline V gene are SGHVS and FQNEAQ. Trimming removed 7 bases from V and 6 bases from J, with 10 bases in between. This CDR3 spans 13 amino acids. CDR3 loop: CASKRAVNSPLHF. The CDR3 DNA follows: TGTGCCAGCAAGCGGGCGGTTAATTCACCCCTCCACTTT.

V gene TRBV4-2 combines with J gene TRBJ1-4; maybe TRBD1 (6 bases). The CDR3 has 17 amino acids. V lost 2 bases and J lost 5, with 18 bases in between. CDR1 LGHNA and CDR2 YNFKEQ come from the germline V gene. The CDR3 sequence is CASSQRPLRDTNEKLFF. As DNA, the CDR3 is TGTGCCAGCAGCCAAAGGCCCCTTCGGGACACCAATGAAAAACTGTTTTTT.

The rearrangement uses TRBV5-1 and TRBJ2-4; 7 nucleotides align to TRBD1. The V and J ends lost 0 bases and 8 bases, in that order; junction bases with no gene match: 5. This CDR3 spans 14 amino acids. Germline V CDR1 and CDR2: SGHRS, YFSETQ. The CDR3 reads CASSLGDSLDIQYF. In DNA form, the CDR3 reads TGCGCCAGCAGCTTGGGGGACAGCTTAGACATTCAGTACTTC.

In nucleotides, the CDR3 is TGTGCCAGCTCACGCGGGACAGGCTCATTCTACGAGCAGTACTTC. Translated: CASSRGTGSFYEQYF. This chain joins TRBV18 and TRBJ2-7, with 8 positions matching TRBD1. Germline assignment: CDR1 KGHSH and CDR2 LQKENI. The CDR3 runs 15 residues. V shed 4 bases, J shed 3 bases, and the junction held 8 bases outside the gene matches.

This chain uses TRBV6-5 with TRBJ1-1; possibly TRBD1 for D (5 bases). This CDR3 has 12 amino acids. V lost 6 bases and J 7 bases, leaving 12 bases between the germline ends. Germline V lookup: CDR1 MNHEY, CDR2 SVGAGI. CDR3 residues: CASRRGDREAFF. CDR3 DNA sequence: TGTGCCAGCAGGCGGGGCGACCGTGAAGCTTTCTTT.

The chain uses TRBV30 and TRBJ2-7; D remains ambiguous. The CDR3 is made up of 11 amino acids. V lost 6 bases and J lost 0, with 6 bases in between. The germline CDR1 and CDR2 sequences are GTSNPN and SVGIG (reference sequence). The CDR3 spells CACLSSYEQYF. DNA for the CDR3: TGTGCCTGTCTTAGCTCCTACGAGCAGTACTTC.

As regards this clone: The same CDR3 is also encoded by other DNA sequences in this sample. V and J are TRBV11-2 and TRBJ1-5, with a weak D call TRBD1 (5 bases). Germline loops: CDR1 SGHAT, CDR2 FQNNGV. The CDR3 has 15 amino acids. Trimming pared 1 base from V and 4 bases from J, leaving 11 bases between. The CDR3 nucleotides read TGTGCCAGCAGCTTAGGGGCAGGGCTTAATCAGCCCCAGCATTTT. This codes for CASSLGAGLNQPQHF.

CDR3 region: CASSRDSSPLHF. CDR3 coding DNA: TGTGCCAGCAGCCGGGACTCTTCACCCCTCCACTTT. The chain combines TRBV7-9 with TRBJ1-6; D possibly corresponds to TRBD1 (5 bases). V was clipped by 5 bases and J by 9 bases, with 8 bases between them. This CDR3 has 12 amino acids. CDR1 and CDR2 from the germline V gene are SEHNR and FQNEAQ (reference sequence).

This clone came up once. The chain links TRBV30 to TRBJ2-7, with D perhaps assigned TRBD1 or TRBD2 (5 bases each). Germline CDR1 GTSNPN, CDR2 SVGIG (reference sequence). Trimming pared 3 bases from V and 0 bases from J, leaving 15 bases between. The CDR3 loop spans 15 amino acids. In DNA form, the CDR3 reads TGTGCCTGGAGCCCTCGGGGCCCTAGCTCCTACGAGCAGTACTTC. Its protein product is CAWSPRGPSSYEQYF.

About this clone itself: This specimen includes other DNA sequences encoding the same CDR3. CDR3 DNA sequence: TGTGCCTGGAGTGTTACACGGAACACTGAAGCTTTCTTT. Translated, it gives CAWSVTRNTEAFF. V usage is TRBV30 and J usage is TRBJ1-1; D is unclear. Germline CDR1 reads GTSNPN; CDR2 reads SVGIG (reference sequence). There are 13 residues in the CDR3. The ends were cut back, 0 bases at V and 1 base at J, with 6 bases in the middle. The variable domain in full, completed from reference TRBV30 and TRBJ1-1, reads SQTIHQWPATLVQPVGSPLSLECTVEGTSNPNLYWYRQAAGRGLQLLFYSVGIGQISSEVPQNLSASRPQDRQFILSSKKLLLSDSGFYLCAWSVTRNTEAFFGQGTRLTVV.

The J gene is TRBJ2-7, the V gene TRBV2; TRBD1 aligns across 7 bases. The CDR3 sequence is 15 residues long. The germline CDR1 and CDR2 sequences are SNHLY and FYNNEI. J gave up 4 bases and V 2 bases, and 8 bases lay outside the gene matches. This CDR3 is CASSERAGGIYEQYF. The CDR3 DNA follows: TGTGCCAGCAGTGAAAGGGCAGGGGGAATATACGAGCAGTACTTC.

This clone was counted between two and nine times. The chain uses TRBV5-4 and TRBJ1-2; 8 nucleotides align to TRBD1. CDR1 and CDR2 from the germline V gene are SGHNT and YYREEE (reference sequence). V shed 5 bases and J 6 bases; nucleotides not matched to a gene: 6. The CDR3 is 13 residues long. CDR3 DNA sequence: TGTGCCAGCAGTCCGGACAGGGACCATGGCTACACCTTC. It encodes CASSPDRDHGYTF.

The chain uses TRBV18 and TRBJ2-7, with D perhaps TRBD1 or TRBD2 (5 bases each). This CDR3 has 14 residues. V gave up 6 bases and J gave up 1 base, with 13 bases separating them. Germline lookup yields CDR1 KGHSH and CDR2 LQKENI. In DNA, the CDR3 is TGTGCCAGCTCCCTGGATGGGGGATCCTACGAGCAGTACTTC. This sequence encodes CASSLDGGSYEQYF.

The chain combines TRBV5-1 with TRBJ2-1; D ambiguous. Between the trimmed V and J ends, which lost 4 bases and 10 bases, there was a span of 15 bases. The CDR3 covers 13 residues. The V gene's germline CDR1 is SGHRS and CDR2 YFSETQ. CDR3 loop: CASSETPSSEQFF. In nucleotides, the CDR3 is TGCGCCAGCAGCGAAACCCCCAGCAGCGAGCAGTTCTTC.

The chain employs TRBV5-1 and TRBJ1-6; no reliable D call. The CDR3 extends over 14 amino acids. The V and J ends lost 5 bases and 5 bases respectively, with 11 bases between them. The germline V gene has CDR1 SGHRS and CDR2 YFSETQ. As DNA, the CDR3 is TGCGCCAGCAGACAGAACAAGGATAATTCACCCCTCCACTTT. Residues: CASRQNKDNSPLHF.

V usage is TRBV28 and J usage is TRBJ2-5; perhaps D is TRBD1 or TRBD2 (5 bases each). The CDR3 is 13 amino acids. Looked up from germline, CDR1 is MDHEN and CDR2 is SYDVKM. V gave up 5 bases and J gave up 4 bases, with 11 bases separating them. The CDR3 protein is CASSPGTRETQYF. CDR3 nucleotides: TGTGCCAGCAGTCCTGGGACCCGAGAGACCCAGTACTTC. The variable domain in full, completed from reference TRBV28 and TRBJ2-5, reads DVKVTQSSRYLVKRTGEKVFLECVQDMDHENMFWYRQDPGLGLRLIYFSYDVKMKEKGDIPEGYSVSREKKERFSLILESASTNQTSMYLCASSPGTRETQYFGPGTRLLVL.

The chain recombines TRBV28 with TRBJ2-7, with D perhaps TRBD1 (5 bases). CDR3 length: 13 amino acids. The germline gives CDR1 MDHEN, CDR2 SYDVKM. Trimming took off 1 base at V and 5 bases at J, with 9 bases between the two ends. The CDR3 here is CASSLLWGHEQYF. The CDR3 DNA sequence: TGTGCCAGCAGTTTATTGTGGGGCCACGAGCAGTACTTC.

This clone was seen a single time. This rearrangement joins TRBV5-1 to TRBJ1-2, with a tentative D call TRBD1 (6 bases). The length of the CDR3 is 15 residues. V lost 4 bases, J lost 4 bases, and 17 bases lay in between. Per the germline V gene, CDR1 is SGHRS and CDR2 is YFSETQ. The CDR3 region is CASSASTAGAYGYTF. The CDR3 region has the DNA TGCGCCAGCAGCGCCTCGACAGCAGGGGCCTATGGCTACACCTTC. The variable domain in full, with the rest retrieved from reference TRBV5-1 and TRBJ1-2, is KAGVTQTPRYLIKTRGQQVTLSCSPISGHRSVSWYQQTPGQGLQFLFEYFSETQRNKGNFPGRFSGRQFSNSRSEMNVSTLELGDSALYLCASSASTAGAYGYTFGSGTRLTVV.

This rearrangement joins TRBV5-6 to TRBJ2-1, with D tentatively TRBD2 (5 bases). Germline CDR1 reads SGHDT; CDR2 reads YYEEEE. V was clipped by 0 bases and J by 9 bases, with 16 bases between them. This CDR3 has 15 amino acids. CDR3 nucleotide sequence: TGTGCCAGCAGCTTGGGAAATGCGGCGGGTAGTGAGCAGTTCTTC. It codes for CASSLGNAAGSEQFF.

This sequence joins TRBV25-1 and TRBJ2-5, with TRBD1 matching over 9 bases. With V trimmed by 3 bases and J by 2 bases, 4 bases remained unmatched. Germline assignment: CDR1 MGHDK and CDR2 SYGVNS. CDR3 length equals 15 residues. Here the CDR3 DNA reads TGTGCCAGCAGTGATACGGGACAGGGACAAGAGACCCAGTACTTC. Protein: CASSDTGQGQETQYF. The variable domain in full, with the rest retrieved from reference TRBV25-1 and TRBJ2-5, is EADIYQTPRYLVIGTGKKITLECSQTMGHDKMYWYQQDPGMELHLIHYSYGVNSTEKGDLSSESTVSRIRTEHFPLTLESARPSHTSQYLCASSDTGQGQETQYFGPGTRLLVL.

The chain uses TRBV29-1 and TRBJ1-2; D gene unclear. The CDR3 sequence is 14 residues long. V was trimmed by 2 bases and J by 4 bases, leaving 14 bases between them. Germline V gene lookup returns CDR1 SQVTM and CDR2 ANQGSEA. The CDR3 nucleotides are TGCAGCGTTGAATCACGCCTTCTGGGCTATGGCTACACCTTC. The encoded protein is CSVESRLLGYGYTF.

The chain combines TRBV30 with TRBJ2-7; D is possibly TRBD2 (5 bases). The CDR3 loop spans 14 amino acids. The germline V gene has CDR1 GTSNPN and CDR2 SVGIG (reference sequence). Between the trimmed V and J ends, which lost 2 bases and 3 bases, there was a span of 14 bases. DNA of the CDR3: TGTGCCTGGAGTCCCCGGGGAGTTCGCTACGAGCAGTACTTC. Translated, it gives CAWSPRGVRYEQYF.

CDR3 coding DNA: TGTGCCAGCACTGAGACACGGTCTAATTCACCCCTCCACTTT. It translates to CASTETRSNSPLHF. V usage is TRBV27 and J usage is TRBJ1-6; D is uncertain. Germline lookup yields CDR1 MNHEY and CDR2 SMNVEV (reference sequence). This CDR3 contains 14 residues. Trimming cost V 7 bases and J 6 bases, with 13 bases left between them.

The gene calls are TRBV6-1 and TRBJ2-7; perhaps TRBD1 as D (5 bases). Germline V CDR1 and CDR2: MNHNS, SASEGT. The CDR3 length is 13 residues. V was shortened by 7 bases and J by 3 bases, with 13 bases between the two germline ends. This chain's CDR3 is CASTVQEGYEQYF. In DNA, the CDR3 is TGTGCCAGCACTGTACAGGAAGGCTACGAGCAGTACTTC.

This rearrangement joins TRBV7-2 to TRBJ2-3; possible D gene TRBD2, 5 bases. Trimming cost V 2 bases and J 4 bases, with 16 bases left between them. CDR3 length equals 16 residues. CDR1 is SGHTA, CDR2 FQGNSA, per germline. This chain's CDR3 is CASSLSTGIKSDTQYF. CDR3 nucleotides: TGTGCCAGCAGCTTATCGACCGGGATAAAGTCAGATACGCAGTATTTT.

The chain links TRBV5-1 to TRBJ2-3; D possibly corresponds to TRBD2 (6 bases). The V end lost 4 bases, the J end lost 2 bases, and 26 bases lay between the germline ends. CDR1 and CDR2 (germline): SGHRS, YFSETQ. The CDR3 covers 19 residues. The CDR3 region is CASSPPGGALGLHTDTQYF. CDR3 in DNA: TGCGCCAGCAGCCCCCCCGGGGGAGCTTTGGGCCTTCACACAGATACGCAGTATTTT. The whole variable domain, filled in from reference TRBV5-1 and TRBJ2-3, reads KAGVTQTPRYLIKTRGQQVTLSCSPISGHRSVSWYQQTPGQGLQFLFEYFSETQRNKGNFPGRFSGRQFSNSRSEMNVSTLELGDSALYLCASSPPGGALGLHTDTQYFGPGTRLTVL.

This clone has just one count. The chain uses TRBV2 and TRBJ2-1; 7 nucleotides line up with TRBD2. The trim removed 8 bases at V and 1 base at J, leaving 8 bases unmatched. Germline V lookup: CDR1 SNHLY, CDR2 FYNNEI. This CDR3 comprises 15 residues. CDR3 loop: CASRLEAGSYNEQFF. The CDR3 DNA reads TGTGCCAGCCGCCTAGAAGCGGGGTCCTACAATGAGCAGTTCTTC.

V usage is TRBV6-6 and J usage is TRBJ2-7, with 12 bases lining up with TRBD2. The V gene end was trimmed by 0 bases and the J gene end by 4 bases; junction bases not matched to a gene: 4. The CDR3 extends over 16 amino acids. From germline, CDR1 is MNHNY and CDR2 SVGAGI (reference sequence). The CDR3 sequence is CASSYSTSGRAYEQYF. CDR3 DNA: TGTGCCAGCAGTTACTCGACTAGCGGGAGAGCGTACGAGCAGTACTTC.

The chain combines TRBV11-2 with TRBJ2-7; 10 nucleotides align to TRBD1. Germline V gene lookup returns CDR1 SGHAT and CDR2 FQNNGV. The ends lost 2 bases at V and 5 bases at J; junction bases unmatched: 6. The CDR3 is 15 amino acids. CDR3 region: CASSLTGTGVDEQYF. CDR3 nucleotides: TGTGCCAGCAGCTTAACCGGGACAGGGGTGGACGAGCAGTACTTC. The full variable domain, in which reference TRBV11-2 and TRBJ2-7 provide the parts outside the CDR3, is EAGVAQSPRYKIIEKRQSVAFWCNPISGHATLYWYQQILGQGPKLLIQFQNNGVVDDSQLPKDRFSAERLKGVDSTLKIQPAKLEDSAVYLCASSLTGTGVDEQYFGPGTRLTVT.